This TCR beta chain comes out of a study of T cell repertoires in cytomegalovirus infection. Study-level background: Public signatures in TCR beta pointed to CMV infection and matching HLA type.

About this clonotype: Its specificity is not known.

General study points: There were HLA-C-restricted CMV-specific TCR beta clonotypes dominating the ex vivo response.

With 3 bases clipped from V and 0 bases from J, the junction kept 5 bases outside the gene matches. CDR1 and CDR2 (germline): LNHNV, YYDKDF (reference sequence). The length of the CDR3 is 16 residues. TCRdb passed the reads through MiXCR, listing each CDR3 protein once. This repertoire shows 650,000 to 900,000 distinct CDR3 sequences, over 25% found once; its top ten account for roughly 12%. The material was cultured CD8+ T cells from PBMCs, obtained from culture after CMV antigen stimulation. The origin of this receptor is a human donor in good health (CMV status not recorded). Some clones in this sample may be carry-over from other donors' samples. The chain carries TRBV15 and TRBJ1-1; TRBD1 matches 9 bases. The CDR3 sequence is CATSRDRGSVNTEAFF. Written as DNA, the CDR3 is TGTGCCACCAGCAGGGACAGGGGTTCGGTGAACACTGAAGCTTTCTTT.